Listed below are T cell receptor beta chains from one sample, sequenced in a study of T cells in Graves' hyperthyroidism and ophthalmopathy. TCRdb reprocessed the multiplex PCR reads with MiXCR, giving one entry per CDR3 protein. In the table there are about 640,000 distinct CDR3 sequences, about a fifth of which are singletons. The sample was blood. The receptors here all came from a young man with Graves' ophthalmopathy. Each CDR3 is given with its conserved first and last residue. Fields, in order: V gene, CDR3 length, clone size, J gene, CDR3 protein. The listing skips clone size in some rows; elsewhere it reads once, few, many or a size class.

TRBV5-6,16,.,TRBJ2-5,CASRGAGVGSRETQYF
TRBV5-8,12,.,TRBJ2-5,CASSRDGGIQYF
TRBV5-1,15,.,TRBJ2-2,CASSLRTANTGELFF
TRBV20-1,12,.,TRBJ1-4,CTDRDFSEKLFF
TRBV5-4,15,.,TRBJ1-4,CASSYEGATNEKLFF
TRBV14,18,few,TRBJ2-5,CASSQVFSGRSRTETQYF
TRBV10-3,14,.,TRBJ1-3,CAISIQGSGNTIYF
TRBV20-1,15,once,TRBJ1-5,CSARDRRGGDQPQHF
TRBV29-1,11,few,TRBJ2-2,CSVGQTGELFF
TRBV6-1,13,many,TRBJ1-2,CASSDTGWRGYTF
TRBV20-1,15,few,TRBJ1-2,CSANSPGHLKCGYTF
TRBV5-1,20,.,TRBJ1-5,CASSLDPGQGAGVGNQPQHF
TRBV6-2/TRBV6-3,16,.,TRBJ1-2,CASSYGSVGWDYGYTF